These 4 T cell receptor gamma chains originate from one sample sequenced in a study of intestinal T cells in coeliac disease. For each case, the template was genomic DNA from ten roughly 5-µm formalin-fixed paraffin-embedded scrolls. TRG repertoires were amplified with LymphoTrack primers from approximately 190 ng of biopsy DNA. TCRdb reprocessed the multiplex PCR reads using CATT. The data contain some 970 gamma-chain clones, approximately 54% of them singletons. Sequenced sample: a duodenal biopsy. The source of these receptors is a human donor with celiac disease.

Relative to its sample, this clone is large (0.1 to 1%). This chain joins TRGV3 and TRGJP2. The CDR3 runs 15 residues. Germline CDR1 reads VTNTFY; CDR2 reads YDVSTARD (reference sequence). The V gene end was trimmed by 5 bases and the J gene end by 1 base; junction bases not matched to a gene: 7. CDR3 amino acids: CATWGAISSDWIKTF. Here the CDR3 DNA reads TGTGCCACCTGGGGCGCAATTAGTAGTGATTGGATCAAGACGTTT.

The J gene is TRGJ1 or TRGJ2, the V gene TRGV4. This CDR3 contains 14 residues. After removal of 1 base from V and 8 bases from J, the junction contained 11 bases not matched to a gene. From germline, CDR1 is EGSTGY and CDR2 YDSYTSSV. The CDR3 sequence is CATWDGPCINKKLF. In DNA, the CDR3 is TGTGCCACCTGGGATGGCCCATGTATTAATAAGAAACTCTTT.

The chain joins TRGV10 to TRGJP1. TRGV10 is assigned to the ORF class and has an uncertain function. J lost 0 bases, V lost 8 bases, and 7 bases had no gene match. The CDR3 covers 15 residues. The CDR3 protein is CAAWDGDTTGWFKIF. CDR3 bases: TGTGCTGCGTGGGATGGAGATACCACTGGTTGGTTCAAGATATTT.

This clone has more than one count but fewer than ten. The rearrangement links TRGV4 to TRGJ1 or TRGJ2. The germline gives CDR1 EGSTGY, CDR2 YDSYTSSV. V gave up 9 bases and J gave up 3 bases; unmatched junction bases: 8. There are 12 residues in the CDR3. Here the CDR3 DNA reads TGTGCCACCCCCCCCTCTTATTATAAGAAACTCTTT. Protein: CATPPSYYKKLF.